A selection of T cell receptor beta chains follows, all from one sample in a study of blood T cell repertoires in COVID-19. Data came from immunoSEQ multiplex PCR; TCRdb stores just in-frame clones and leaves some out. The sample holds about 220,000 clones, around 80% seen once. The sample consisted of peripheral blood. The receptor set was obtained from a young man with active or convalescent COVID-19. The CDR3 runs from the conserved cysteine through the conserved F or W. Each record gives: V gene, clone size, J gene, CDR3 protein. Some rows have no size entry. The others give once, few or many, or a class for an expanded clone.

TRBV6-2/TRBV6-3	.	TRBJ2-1	CASSYSMAERGAYNEQFF
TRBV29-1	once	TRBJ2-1	CSVEEKTDYNEQFF
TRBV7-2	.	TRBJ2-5	CASSTPWGRVETQYF
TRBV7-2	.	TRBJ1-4	CASSFYRRSGEKLFF
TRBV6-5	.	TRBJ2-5	CASTGVSGNSETQYF
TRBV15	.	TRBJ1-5	CATSRDPPGLELNQPQHF
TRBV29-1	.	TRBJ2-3	CSGGGDTQYF
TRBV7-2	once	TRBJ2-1	CASSELAGAFNEQFF
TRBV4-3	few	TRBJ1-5	CASSQGTGSAQPQHF
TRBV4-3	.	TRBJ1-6	CASSLTRRESPLHF
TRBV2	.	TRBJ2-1	CASKRVNGPYNEQFF
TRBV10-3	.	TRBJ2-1	CAISELPGLTTNEQFF
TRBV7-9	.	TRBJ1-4	CASSHSSDRVREKLFF
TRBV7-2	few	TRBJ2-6	CASKAAYGANVLTF
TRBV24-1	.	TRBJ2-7	CATSDRGYEQYF
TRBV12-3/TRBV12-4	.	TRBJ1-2	CASSFSGNYGYTF
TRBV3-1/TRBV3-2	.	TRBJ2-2	CASSQPLAGVTGELFF
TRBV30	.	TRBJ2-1	CAWSLGQGHNEQFF
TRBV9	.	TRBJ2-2	CASSVAFSVNTGELFF
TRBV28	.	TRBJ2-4	CASSLSRIAGGAKNIQYF
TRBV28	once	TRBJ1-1	CASSPGGMNTEAFF
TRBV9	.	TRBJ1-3	CASSVDATAFAGNTIYF
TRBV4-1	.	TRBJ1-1	CASSQRTVMNTEAFF
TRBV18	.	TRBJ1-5	CASSPEGGSRPQHF
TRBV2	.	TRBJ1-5	CASSESSVSNQPQHF
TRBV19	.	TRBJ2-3	CASRMGPSTDTQYF
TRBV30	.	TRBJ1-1	CAWGDRNTEAFF
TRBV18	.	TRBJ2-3	CASSPGGGADTQYF
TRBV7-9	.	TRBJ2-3	CASSSGQIYTDTQYF
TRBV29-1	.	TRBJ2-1	CSVAPTGGRYNEQFF
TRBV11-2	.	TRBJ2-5	CASSPTGVGETQYF
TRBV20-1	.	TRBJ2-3	CSAPVVDTQYF
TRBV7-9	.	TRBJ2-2	CASSLEYIGQTTGELFF
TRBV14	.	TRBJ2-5	CASSPRRLAGAGWQETQYF
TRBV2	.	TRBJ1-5	CASSGTGAPGEPQHF
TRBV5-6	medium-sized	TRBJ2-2	CASSSGLALTGELFF
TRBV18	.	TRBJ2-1	CASSPEAPTYNEQFF
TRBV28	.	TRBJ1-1	CASRGPLGGVGEAFF
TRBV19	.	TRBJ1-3	CASRTGGNTIYF
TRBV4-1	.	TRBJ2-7	CASSQPGLAGDEQYF
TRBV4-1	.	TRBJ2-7	CASSAGTVSYEQYF
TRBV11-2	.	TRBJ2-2	CASSPRLNTGELFF
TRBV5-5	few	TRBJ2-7	CASSLAGSYEQYF
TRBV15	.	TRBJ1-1	CATSRDPSRVGTEAFF
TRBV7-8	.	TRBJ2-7	CASSLAGVAGGREQYF
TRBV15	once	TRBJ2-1	CATSPGGSSYNEQFF
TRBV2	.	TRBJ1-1	CASGTNKNTEAFF
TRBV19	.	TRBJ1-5	CASNGGRYQPQHF
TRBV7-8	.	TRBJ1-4	CASSLIGEWNEKLFF